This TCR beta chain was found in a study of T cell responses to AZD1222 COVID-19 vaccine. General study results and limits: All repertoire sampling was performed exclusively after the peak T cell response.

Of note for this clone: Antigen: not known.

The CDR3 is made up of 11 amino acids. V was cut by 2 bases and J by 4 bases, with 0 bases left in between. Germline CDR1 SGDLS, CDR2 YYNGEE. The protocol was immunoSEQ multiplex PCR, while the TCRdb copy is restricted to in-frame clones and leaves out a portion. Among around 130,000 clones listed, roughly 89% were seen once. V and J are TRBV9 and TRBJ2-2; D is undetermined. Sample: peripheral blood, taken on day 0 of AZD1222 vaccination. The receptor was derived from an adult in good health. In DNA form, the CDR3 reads TGTGCCAGCAGCGTCACCGGGGAGCTGTTTTTT. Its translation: CASSVTGELFF.